The 18 T cell receptor beta chains below all came from one sample that was sequenced in a study of T cell responses to AZD1222 COVID-19 vaccine. Only in-frame clones appear in the TCRdb table, and some are missing; sequencing was by immunoSEQ multiplex PCR. The repertoire includes under 150,000 clones, 93% of them detected once, and 4.5% to 5.5% sits in the top ten. The sequencing used peripheral blood, collected on day 0 of AZD1222 vaccination. These receptors were obtained from an adult in good health.

The chain couples TRBV29-1 to TRBJ2-7; D may be TRBD1 or TRBD2 (5 bases each). Between the trimmed V and J ends, which lost 5 bases and 3 bases, there was a span of 8 bases. The CDR3 runs 11 residues. CDR1 and CDR2 from the germline V gene are SQVTM and ANQGSEA. In nucleotides, the CDR3 is TGCAGCGTTCGGGACGGCTACGAGCAGTACTTC. This gives the protein CSVRDGYEQYF.

The CDR3 nucleotides are TGTGCCAGCAGCTTGTCAGGGGTGACAGATACGCAGTATTTT. Encoded protein: CASSLSGVTDTQYF. The chain couples TRBV7-2 to TRBJ2-3; D possibly corresponds to TRBD1 (6 bases). The V gene lost 3 bases and the J gene lost 3 bases, with 10 bases spanning the gap. The CDR3 runs 14 residues. Germline V gene data show CDR1 as SGHTA and CDR2 as FQGNSA. The full variable domain, with the rest looked up from reference TRBV7-2 and TRBJ2-3, is GAGVSQSPSNKVTEKGKDVELRCDPISGHTALYWYRQSLGQGLEFLIYFQGNSAPDKSGLPSDRFSAERTGGSVSTLTIQRTQQEDSAVYLCASSLSGVTDTQYFGPGTRLTVL.

This chain connects TRBV5-4 to TRBJ1-6, with a tentative D call TRBD1 (6 bases). Germline V CDR1 and CDR2: SGHNT, YYREEE (reference sequence). CDR3 length: 14 amino acids. V was shortened by 5 bases and J by 6 bases, with 12 bases between the two germline ends. CDR3 amino acids: CASRQQGPNSPLHF. DNA for the CDR3: TGTGCCAGCAGACAACAGGGACCTAATTCACCCCTCCACTTT. The variable domain in full, with the rest retrieved from reference TRBV5-4 and TRBJ1-6, is ETGVTQSPTHLIKTRGQQVTLRCSSQSGHNTVSWYQQALGQGPQFIFQYYREEENGRGNFPPRFSGLQFPNYSSELNVNALELDDSALYLCASRQQGPNSPLHFGNGTRLTVT.

The chain is built from TRBV5-6 and TRBJ2-7, with 7 positions matching TRBD1. The germline gives CDR1 SGHDT, CDR2 YYEEEE. The trim removed 3 bases at V and 2 bases at J, leaving 17 bases unmatched. This CDR3 spans 18 amino acids. CDR3 residues: CASSSWKLQGLVTYEQYF. Here the CDR3 DNA reads TGTGCCAGCAGCTCGTGGAAACTACAGGGGTTGGTGACCTACGAGCAGTACTTC.

This chain links TRBV3-1 (or the pseudogene TRBV3-2) with TRBJ1-1; unclear D gene. Germline V gene sequence: CDR1 LGHDT, CDR2 YNNKEL (reference sequence). The CDR3 contains 12 residues. Between the trimmed V and J ends, which lost 8 bases and 4 bases, there was a span of 11 bases. CDR3 loop: CASRAGGTEAFF. The CDR3 bases are TGTGCCAGCCGGGCAGGCGGCACTGAAGCTTTCTTT.

V and J are TRBV5-1 and TRBJ2-2; D gene unclear. V dropped 0 bases and J dropped 1 base, with 7 bases sitting between them. The CDR3 totals 15 residues. CDR1 and CDR2 (germline): SGHRS, YFSETQ. The CDR3 loop reads CASSLEAENTGELFF. The DNA of the CDR3 is TGCGCCAGCAGCTTGGAGGCAGAGAACACCGGGGAGCTGTTTTTT.

This chain links TRBV2 with TRBJ1-1; possible D gene TRBD1, 6 bases. V gave up 7 bases and J gave up 4 bases, with 16 bases separating them. The CDR3 totals 14 residues. Germline CDR1 reads SNHLY; CDR2 reads FYNNEI. In nucleotides, the CDR3 is TGTGCCAGCAATGGGGGGGGGCAGGGCACTGAAGCTTTCTTT. Protein: CASNGGGQGTEAFF.

J is TRBJ1-6 and V is TRBV5-1; D gene unclear. The germline CDR1 and CDR2 sequences are SGHRS and YFSETQ. This CDR3 region has 15 residues. Trimming removed 0 bases at V and 7 bases at J, with 11 bases between. The CDR3 DNA follows: TGCGCCAGCAGCTTGGCTGACATAGAAAATTCACCCCTCCACTTT. It translates to CASSLADIENSPLHF. Complete variable domain (other parts from reference TRBV5-1 and TRBJ1-6): KAGVTQTPRYLIKTRGQQVTLSCSPISGHRSVSWYQQTPGQGLQFLFEYFSETQRNKGNFPGRFSGRQFSNSRSEMNVSTLELGDSALYLCASSLADIENSPLHFGNGTRLTVT.

The V call is TRBV5-1, the J call TRBJ2-1; 7 bases are a match to TRBD2. Germline CDR1 and CDR2: SGHRS and YFSETQ. The CDR3 has 15 residues. The trim removed 4 bases at V and 4 bases at J, leaving 8 bases unmatched. CDR3 residues: CASSLRGDVYNEQFF. The CDR3 nucleotides are TGCGCCAGCAGCCTACGGGGGGACGTATACAATGAGCAGTTCTTC. Drawing the rest from reference TRBV5-1 and TRBJ2-1, the complete variable domain is KAGVTQTPRYLIKTRGQQVTLSCSPISGHRSVSWYQQTPGQGLQFLFEYFSETQRNKGNFPGRFSGRQFSNSRSEMNVSTLELGDSALYLCASSLRGDVYNEQFFGPGTRLTVL.

The V gene is TRBV4-2, the J gene TRBJ1-2; the D is unclear. CDR3 size: 14 residues. Germline assignment: CDR1 LGHNA and CDR2 YNFKEQ. The V end was cut by 0 bases, the J end by 4 bases, with 9 bases between. CDR3 DNA sequence: TGTGCCAGCAGCCAAGACGTGGATAGCTATGGCTACACCTTC. Translated: CASSQDVDSYGYTF.

The V and J genes are TRBV5-4 and TRBJ2-1; 9 bases match TRBD2. The germline V gene has CDR1 SGHNT and CDR2 YYREEE (reference sequence). Unmatched junction bases numbered 4, after V lost 0 bases and J lost 6 bases. The CDR3 runs to 15 residues. The DNA for the CDR3 is TGTGCCAGCAGCTTGGCACCGCGGGAGGGCAATGAGCAGTTCTTC. Translating it yields CASSLAPREGNEQFF.

The rearrangement links TRBV7-2 to TRBJ2-2; possibly TRBD1 for D (6 bases). Germline V gene sequence: CDR1 SGHTA, CDR2 FQGNSA. The CDR3 sequence is 14 residues long. Trimming stripped 5 bases from V and 1 base from J, with 8 bases between. The CDR3 DNA is TGTGCCAGCAGCCCGGGACAGAACACCGGGGAGCTGTTTTTT. Amino acid sequence: CASSPGQNTGELFF.

CDR3 in amino acids: CAMLGDGNTQYF. In nucleotides, the CDR3 is TGTGCCATGCTCGGAGACGGTAATACGCAGTATTTT. This rearrangement joins TRBV21-1 to TRBJ2-3; TRBD2 is the table's D call, not checked against the DNA. TRBV21-1 is a pseudogene. There are 12 residues in the CDR3.

This clone has only one observation. V usage is TRBV15 and J usage is TRBJ2-5, with a possible D match to TRBD2 (5 bases). This CDR3 is built from 15 residues. CDR1 and CDR2 from the germline V gene are LNHNV and YYDKDF (reference sequence). V lost 0 bases and J 9 bases, leaving 17 bases between the germline ends. CDR3 sequence (DNA): TGTGCCACCAGCAGAGATGGTGGCAGCTCAGCGGCCCAGTACTTC. This sequence encodes CATSRDGGSSAAQYF.

This clone showed up just a few times. The chain's CDR3 is CSVVDYQWETQYF. CDR3 bases: TGCAGCGTTGTAGACTACCAGTGGGAGACCCAGTACTTC. The chain joins TRBV29-1 to TRBJ2-5; a weak D match, TRBD2 (5 bases). Germline V gene lookup returns CDR1 SQVTM and CDR2 ANQGSEA. Between the trimmed V and J ends, which lost 4 bases and 5 bases, there was a span of 14 bases. The CDR3 spans 13 residues.

This chain uses TRBV6-5 with TRBJ1-5, with 9 bases identical to TRBD1. The CDR3 extends over 15 amino acids. Germline loops: CDR1 MNHEY, CDR2 SVGAGI. V was pared by 5 bases and J by 4 bases, with 6 bases of the junction left unmatched. The CDR3 spells CASSPGQGMNQPQHF. The CDR3 nucleotides are TGTGCCAGCAGTCCGGGACAGGGTATGAATCAGCCCCAGCATTTT.

The chain employs TRBV25-1 and TRBJ2-7, with a weak D call TRBD2 (5 bases). Germline loops: CDR1 MGHDK, CDR2 SYGVNS. This CDR3 comprises 12 residues. V lost 6 bases and J lost 1, with 7 bases in between. CDR3 region: CASSGNSYEQYF. The CDR3 coding sequence is TGTGCCAGCAGCGGGAATTCCTACGAGCAGTACTTC.

The chain couples TRBV27 to TRBJ2-1; unclear D gene. The CDR3 contains 13 residues. Germline CDR1 and CDR2: MNHEY and SMNVEV (reference sequence). V was clipped by 0 bases and J by 3 bases, with 3 bases between them. CDR3 sequence (DNA): TGTGCCAGCAGTTTATCGCGCTACAATGAGCAGTTCTTC. Translated, it gives CASSLSRYNEQFF.